These T cell receptor beta chains were read from a single sample in a study of cytomegalovirus exposure and HLA in healthy donors. TCRdb's copy holds only in-frame clones and misses some; the assay was immunoSEQ multiplex PCR. Altogether tens of thousands of clones are present, around 93% being singletons, with the ten largest covering 1.1%. The sequenced sample was PBMCs. Every receptor here comes from a woman aged 25 to 39 in good health and CMV-seropositive. CDR3s include the opening cysteine and the closing phenylalanine or tryptophan. Each record gives: V gene, clone size, D gene, J gene, CDR3 protein, CDR3 DNA. The D gene is left open where the match is weak. Rows may omit the clone size; those that give it use once, few, many or a size class.

>TRBV9|-|-|TRBJ2-2
CASSTRDSYTGELFF
TGTGCCAGCAGCACCCGGGACTCCTACACCGGGGAGCTGTTTTTT
>TRBV28|-|-|TRBJ1-1
CASSLHRENTEAFF
TGTGCCAGCAGTCTACACAGGGAGAACACTGAAGCTTTCTTT
>TRBV19|-|TRBD2|TRBJ2-2
CASSGLARVTGELFF
TGTGCCAGTAGTGGACTAGCGAGGGTTACCGGGGAGCTGTTTTTT
>TRBV12-5|-|TRBD1|TRBJ2-7
CASGQGENEQYF
TGTGCTAGTGGACAGGGGGAAAACGAGCAGTACTTC
>TRBV10-2|-|TRBD2|TRBJ2-2
CASTLLAGGTGELFF
TGCGCCAGCACCTTACTAGCGGGAGGCACCGGGGAGCTGTTTTTT
>TRBV5-4|-|TRBD2|TRBJ2-5
CASSRLAGGPSQETQYF
TGTGCCAGCAGCCGACTAGCGGGAGGGCCCTCCCAAGAGACCCAGTACTTC
>TRBV19|-|TRBD1|TRBJ1-5
CASSGTGSGQPQHF
TGTGCCAGTAGTGGGACAGGCAGCGGCCAGCCCCAGCATTTT
>TRBV6-6|-|TRBD1|TRBJ1-2
CASSTDRGLGGYTF
TGTGCCAGCAGTACGGACAGGGGACTGGGTGGCTACACCTTC
>TRBV19|-|-|TRBJ2-1
CASSPLGREQFF
TGTGCCAGTAGTCCACTAGGAAGGGAGCAGTTCTTC
>TRBV30|few|-|TRBJ1-5
CAWSAGWSQPQHF
TGTGCCTGGAGCGCAGGGTGGTCGCAGCCCCAGCATTTT
>TRBV7-3|-|-|TRBJ2-2
CASSLTRTGELFF
TGTGCCAGCAGCTTAACTCGGACCGGGGAGCTGTTTTTT
>TRBV30|-|-|TRBJ2-1
CAWSRQYNEQFF
TGTGCCTGGAGCCGACAGTACAATGAGCAGTTCTTC